This TCR beta chain was identified during a study of blood T cells in healthy people across ages. This clonotype was seen many times. Its antigen remains unidentified. The ends were cut back, 5 bases at V and 3 bases at J, with 13 bases in the middle. The CDR3 sequence is 15 residues long. From germline, CDR1 is SGHTA and CDR2 FQGNSA. The authors ran a second PCR of about 7 to 12 cycles using a sample-barcoded 5' primer and a J-beta primer mix. The authors tagged each cDNA molecule using a template-switch adaptor with 12 random nucleotides. TCRdb redid the calling of the 5' RACE reads with MiXCR, one entry per CDR3 protein. The data show around 1.1 million distinct CDR3 sequences, with 35% to 40% seen just once and roughly 13% held by the top ten. Study-wide results and limits: Diversity figures derived from one million T cells were judged to underestimate the true value. Long-lived and aged donors differed, with more naive CD4+ cells and higher diversity in the long-lived.

The rearrangement joins TRBV7-2 to TRBJ1-4; a weak D match, TRBD1 (5 bases). The receptor's source is a man aged 18 to 30 in good health. The sequenced sample was blood. The CDR3 here is CASSRGTGANEKLFF. In DNA form, the CDR3 reads TGTGCCAGCAGCCGGGGGACGGGAGCTAATGAAAAACTGTTTTTT.